This is a list of T cell receptor beta chains from one sample in a study of response to subunit inactivated influenza vaccine. MiXCR was run by TCRdb on the RT-PCR reads, yielding one entry per CDR3 protein. The sample contains under 500,000 distinct CDR3 sequences, around 9.9% of which appear only once. The sequencing used PBMCs from blood, collected about 6 weeks after vaccination. These TCRs come from a man over 45 who received an inactivated influenza vaccine. The CDR3 runs from the conserved cysteine through the conserved F or W. The D gene is left open where the match is weak. Clone size is shown for a subset of rows, as once, few, many or a class of expanded clone.

>TRBJ2-3|TRBV29-1|TRBD1|many
CSAKGSGQGSTDTQYF
TGCAGCGCCAAAGGGTCGGGACAGGGGAGTACAGATACGCAGTATTTT
>TRBJ2-2|TRBV6-5|NA|many
CASSYSTNTGELFF
TGTGCCAGCAGTTACTCTACGAACACCGGGGAGCTGTTTTTT
>TRBJ1-2|TRBV20-1|NA|NA
CSASYYREDYGYTF
TGCAGTGCTTCTTATTACAGGGAAGACTATGGCTACACCTTC
>TRBJ2-2|TRBV5-6|TRBD1|few
CASSFLQGARDTGELFF
TGTGCCAGCAGCTTTCTACAGGGGGCGCGGGACACCGGGGAGCTGTTTTTT
>TRBJ1-3|TRBV30|NA|NA
CAWSVWQRRAGNTIYF
TGTGCCTGGAGTGTATGGCAGCGAAGGGCCGGAAACACCATATATTTT
>TRBJ1-5|TRBV9|TRBD1|NA
CASSAAGQAGQPQHF
TGTGCCAGCAGCGCCGCGGGACAGGCGGGTCAGCCCCAGCATTTT
>TRBJ2-1|TRBV10-3|NA|few
CAISDPDWATNEQFF
TGTGCCATCAGTGACCCGGACTGGGCCACGAATGAGCAGTTCTTC
>TRBJ2-2|TRBV5-6|TRBD1|many
CASSTPGQGNTGELFF
TGTGCCAGCAGCACACCGGGACAGGGGAACACCGGGGAGCTGTTTTTT
>TRBJ2-3|TRBV6-4|TRBD2|few
CASSVQAGGPNTQYF
TGTGCCAGCAGTGTCCAAGCGGGGGGGCCGAATACGCAGTATTTT
>TRBJ2-5|TRBV12-3/TRBV12-4|NA|many
CASRRDTQETQYF
TGTGCCAGCAGGCGGGACACACAAGAGACCCAGTACTTC
>TRBJ2-7|TRBV9|NA|NA
CASSVGGGLKAYEQYF
TGTGCCAGCAGCGTTGGGGGGGGGCTCAAAGCCTACGAGCAGTACTTC
>TRBJ2-1|TRBV4-3|NA|few
CASSQEAPGYMYNEQFF
TGCGCCAGCAGCCAAGAAGCCCCAGGGTATATGTACAATGAGCAGTTCTTC
>TRBJ2-1|TRBV20-1|NA|NA
CSASPGSAPNEQFF
TGCAGTGCTAGCCCGGGCTCCGCCCCCAATGAGCAGTTCTTC
>TRBJ1-1|TRBV18|TRBD1|NA
CASSPLPGQGSLMNTEAFF
TGTGCCAGCTCACCACTCCCGGGACAGGGTTCCCTCATGAACACTGAAGCTTTCTTT
>TRBJ2-2|TRBV2|TRBD1|NA
CASSTDRGNTGELFF
TGTGCCAGCAGTACCGACAGGGGAAACACCGGGGAGCTGTTTTTT
>TRBJ2-1|TRBV7-9|NA|many
CASSPSWGDEQFF
TGTGCCAGCAGCCCATCATGGGGGGATGAGCAGTTCTTC
>TRBJ2-1|TRBV24-1|TRBD2|few
CATSGHPGLAGKEQFF
TGTGCCACCAGTGGTCATCCGGGACTAGCGGGAAAGGAGCAGTTCTTC
>TRBJ2-7|TRBV20-1|TRBD1|few
CSASPQGLSYEQYF
TGCAGTGCTAGCCCACAGGGGCTCTCCTACGAGCAGTACTTC
>TRBJ2-7|TRBV5-6|NA|few
CASSPRDAAFGQYF
TGTGCCAGCAGCCCCCGGGACGCGGCTTTTGGGCAGTACTTC
>TRBJ2-2|TRBV5-1|NA|NA
CASSYQGSEGELFF
TGCGCCAGCAGTTATCAGGGGAGCGAAGGGGAGCTGTTTTTT